Listed below are T cell receptor beta chains from one sample, sequenced in a study of identical twins. TCRdb processed the 5' RACE reads anew with MiXCR; each CDR3 protein has one entry. Among some 1,600,000 distinct CDR3 sequences listed, 32% were seen once. Sequences were obtained from cord blood. The receptors derive from a newborn girl in good health. Each CDR3 is given with its conserved first and last residue. A D gene is named only where the DNA matches it firmly. Clone size is shown for a subset of rows, as once, few, many or a class of expanded clone.

j_call d_call cdr3_length v_call clone_size cdr3_aa cdr3_nt
TRBJ1-2 . 14 TRBV20-1 . CSARPGRDLYGYTF TGCAGTGCTAGACCCGGAAGGGACCTATATGGCTACACCTTC
TRBJ2-5 . 16 TRBV5-1 . CASSLVPGGYQETQYF TGCGCCAGCAGCTTAGTTCCAGGAGGGTACCAAGAGACCCAGTACTTC
TRBJ2-7 . 12 TRBV27 many CASWTNAYEQYF TGTGCCAGCTGGACGAACGCCTACGAGCAGTACTTC
TRBJ2-3 . 14 TRBV7-2 many CASSLGFGTDTQYF TGTGCCAGCAGCTTAGGGTTTGGCACAGATACGCAGTATTTT
TRBJ1-2 . 16 TRBV5-1 . CASSLARTALHYGYTF TGCGCCAGCAGCTTGGCCAGGACAGCCCTTCACTATGGCTACACCTTC
TRBJ1-4 . 13 TRBV25-1 . CASSADINEKLFF TGTGCCAGCAGTGCGGACATTAATGAAAAACTGTTTTTT
TRBJ1-2 . 11 TRBV2 many CASSDGYGYTF TGTGCCAGCAGTGACGGCTATGGCTACACCTTC
TRBJ2-3 TRBD2 17 TRBV4-2 few CASSQDGTSGSTDTQYF TGTGCCAGCAGCCAAGATGGGACTAGCGGGAGCACAGATACGCAGTATTTT
TRBJ2-7 . 15 TRBV10-3 . CAISESGARAYEQYF TGTGCCATCAGTGAGTCTGGGGCCAGGGCCTACGAGCAGTACTTC
TRBJ2-3 TRBD2 13 TRBV25-1 . CASRREGPDTQYF TGTGCCAGCAGGAGGGAGGGCCCAGATACGCAGTATTTT
TRBJ2-1 TRBD2 18 TRBV4-2 few CASSQDRRRGASYNEQFF TGTGCCAGCAGCCAAGATCGAAGGCGGGGGGCCTCCTACAATGAGCAGTTCTTC
TRBJ2-2 . 15 TRBV2 . CASSEGVRLVGELFF TGTGCCAGCAGTGAGGGGGTCAGATTAGTCGGGGAGCTGTTTTTT
TRBJ2-3 TRBD2 14 TRBV2 . CASKTSGGADTQYF TGTGCCAGCAAGACTAGCGGGGGGGCAGATACGCAGTATTTT
TRBJ1-2 TRBD1 15 TRBV5-4 . CASSLAVDRGNGYTF TGTGCCAGCAGCTTGGCCGTAGACAGGGGAAATGGCTACACCTTC
TRBJ2-7 TRBD1 14 TRBV7-9 few CASSVQGSSYEQYF TGTGCCAGCAGCGTACAGGGGAGCTCCTACGAGCAGTACTTC
TRBJ1-2 . 13 TRBV20-1 . CSARDRGALGYTF TGCAGTGCTAGAGATCGGGGGGCGCTTGGCTACACCTTC
TRBJ2-1 TRBD2 13 TRBV29-1 few CSAVAGGVNEQFF TGCAGCGCCGTAGCGGGGGGGGTTAATGAGCAGTTCTTC
TRBJ2-7 . 12 TRBV9 . CASSGLSGELYF TGTGCCAGCAGCGGACTCTCCGGGGAGCTGTACTTC
TRBJ2-2 TRBD2 16 TRBV4-2 few CASSPRGAGDPGELFF TGTGCCAGCAGCCCGCGTGGAGCGGGAGACCCCGGGGAGCTGTTTTTT
TRBJ1-1 . 14 TRBV5-1 . CASSRRAGNTEAFF TGCGCCAGCAGCCGGAGAGCCGGGAACACTGAAGCTTTCTTT
TRBJ2-7 TRBD2 15 TRBV20-1 few CSARAGTSMPYEQYF TGCAGTGCTAGAGCCGGGACTAGCATGCCCTACGAGCAGTACTTC
TRBJ1-2 . 12 TRBV29-1 many CSVEDLGNPYTF TGCAGCGTTGAAGATCTCGGAAACCCCTACACCTTC
TRBJ2-3 TRBD2 16 TRBV6-5 few CASSYPTSGITDTQYF TGTGCCAGCAGTTACCCGACTAGCGGGATTACAGATACGCAGTATTTT
TRBJ1-4 TRBD1 14 TRBV6-5 . CASSLTGRSEKLFF TGTGCCAGCAGCCTGACAGGGAGGAGCGAAAAACTGTTTTTT
TRBJ2-7 TRBD1 12 TRBV6-1 few CAIRGQYYEQYF TGTGCCATCAGGGGACAGTACTACGAGCAGTACTTC
TRBJ1-1 TRBD1 16 TRBV5-1 . CASSLDIGQANTEAFF TGCGCCAGCAGCTTGGATATCGGACAGGCGAACACTGAAGCTTTCTTT
TRBJ2-1 . 16 TRBV27 many CASSLKGPSSYNEQFF TGTGCCAGCAGTTTAAAGGGGCCCAGCTCCTACAATGAGCAGTTCTTC
TRBJ2-5 . 16 TRBV7-2 few CASSSPWGDPRETQYF TGTGCCAGCAGCTCGCCATGGGGTGACCCGCGGGAGACCCAGTACTTC
TRBJ2-4 TRBD1 15 TRBV4-1 . CASSPTGWVENIQYF TGCGCCAGCAGTCCGACAGGGTGGGTCGAAAACATTCAGTACTTC
TRBJ2-1 . 17 TRBV3-1 . CASSATQRGLLDNEQFF TGTGCCAGCAGCGCTACCCAAAGGGGACTCCTTGACAATGAGCAGTTCTTC
TRBJ2-1 TRBD1 15 TRBV29-1 many CSVHPGQGSYNEQFF TGCAGCGTTCACCCGGGACAGGGCTCCTACAATGAGCAGTTCTTC
TRBJ2-5 . 10 TRBV4-1 . CASGQETLYF TGCGCCAGCGGGCAAGAGACCCTGTACTTC
TRBJ1-2 TRBD1 15 TRBV20-1 . CSARERTGVVDGYTF TGCAGTGCTAGAGAGCGGACAGGGGTAGTGGATGGCTACACCTTC
TRBJ2-1 TRBD2 19 TRBV4-1 once CASSPARLTSGPRRNEQFF TGCGCCAGCAGCCCTGCCCGCCTTACTAGCGGCCCTCGTCGGAATGAGCAGTTCTTC
TRBJ2-7 . 13 TRBV20-1 few CSARRTLVYEQYF TGCAGTGCTAGACGGACTTTAGTCTACGAGCAGTACTTC
TRBJ2-1 TRBD2 18 TRBV5-5 . CASSLVSSGGIRYNEQFF TGTGCCAGCAGCTTGGTTTCTAGCGGGGGGATTAGGTACAATGAGCAGTTCTTC
TRBJ1-2 . 16 TRBV5-1 few CASSLKPSRGENGYTF TGCGCCAGCAGCCTAAAACCGAGCAGGGGTGAGAATGGCTACACCTTC
TRBJ2-3 . 15 TRBV11-2 many CASSLAPAYTDTQYF TGTGCCAGCAGCTTAGCCCCCGCCTACACAGATACGCAGTATTTT
TRBJ2-7 . 13 TRBV30 . CAWSVGSRYEQYF TGTGCCTGGAGTGTGGGGTCCAGGTACGAGCAGTACTTC
TRBJ1-2 TRBD1 17 TRBV5-1 few CASSLAGQGAGVNGYTF TGCGCCAGCAGCTTGGCGGGACAGGGGGCAGGTGTGAATGGCTACACCTTC
TRBJ2-5 TRBD2 16 TRBV7-2 few CASSARASGGAETQYF TGTGCCAGCAGCGCGCGGGCTAGCGGGGGGGCGGAGACCCAGTACTTC
TRBJ2-1 TRBD2 17 TRBV3-1 . CASSQDRLAGVDNEQFF TGTGCCAGCAGCCAAGATCGACTAGCGGGAGTGGACAATGAGCAGTTCTTC
TRBJ2-3 . 13 TRBV20-1 many CSATWPSTDTQYF TGCAGTGCTACCTGGCCCAGCACAGATACGCAGTATTTT
TRBJ1-6 TRBD1 15 TRBV6-5 few CASPKQTGDNSPLHF TGTGCCAGCCCGAAGCAGACAGGGGATAATTCACCCCTCCACTTT
TRBJ2-7 TRBD1 17 TRBV5-1 many CASSLPSSTGDGYEQYF TGCGCCAGCAGCTTGCCCTCCTCAACAGGGGATGGTTACGAGCAGTACTTC
TRBJ2-3 TRBD2 16 TRBV10-3 many CAISDPIAGGTDTQYF TGTGCCATCAGTGACCCAATCGCGGGAGGCACAGATACGCAGTATTTT
TRBJ1-5 TRBD1 14 TRBV29-1 . CSVRGQGGNQPQHF TGCAGCGTACGTGGACAGGGTGGCAATCAGCCCCAGCATTTT
TRBJ1-5 . 13 TRBV10-3 . CAISEGVDQPQHF TGTGCCATCAGTGAGGGGGTGGACCAGCCCCAGCATTTT
TRBJ2-3 . 15 TRBV6-5 many CASSYGTRRTDTQYF TGTGCCAGCAGTTACGGGACACGTCGCACAGATACGCAGTATTTT